The 27 T cell receptor beta chains presented below share a single source sample, sequenced in a study of cytomegalovirus exposure and HLA in healthy donors. In the PCR, 60 Vbeta and 13 Jbeta primers were used. Method: immunoSEQ multiplex PCR; TCRdb's copy keeps in-frame clones and lacks some. The data show roughly 98,000 clones, around 80% seen once. Sequencing was done on a sample of PBMCs. All receptors derive from a man aged 35-49 years in good health and CMV-seronegative.

This rearrangement joins TRBV19 to TRBJ1-4; D not resolved. The CDR3 is made up of 19 amino acids. Germline loops: CDR1 LNHDA, CDR2 SQIVND (reference sequence). The V and J ends lost 0 bases and 0 bases respectively, with 17 bases between them. Here the CDR3 reads CASSIDLAEDLATNEKLFF. The CDR3 DNA sequence: TGTGCCAGTAGTATAGATCTAGCAGAAGACCTTGCAACTAATGAAAAACTGTTTTTT.

The sample holds one count of this clone. This rearrangement joins TRBV19 to TRBJ2-7; 10 bases fit TRBD1. The CDR3 length is 14 residues. The V gene end was trimmed by 5 bases and the J gene end by 6 bases; junction bases not matched to a gene: 7. Per germline, CDR1 LNHDA and CDR2 SQIVND (reference sequence). CDR3 nucleotides: TGTGCCAGTAGTCCGGGACAGGGGTCGGGCGAGCAGTACTTC. As protein: CASSPGQGSGEQYF.

The rearrangement links TRBV19 to TRBJ1-5, with 9 nucleotides matching TRBD1. CDR1 is LNHDA, CDR2 SQIVND, per germline (reference sequence). The length of the CDR3 is 16 residues. V dropped 6 bases and J dropped 7; count of bases not matched to a gene: 13. CDR3 coding DNA: TGTGCCAGTAGAAATCGCCGACAGGGGGGTCGGCAGCCCCAGCATTTT. This gives the protein CASRNRRQGGRQPQHF.

The V call is TRBV11-2, the J call TRBJ2-7; D gene ambiguous. Germline CDR1 reads SGHAT; CDR2 reads FQNNGV. The CDR3 loop spans 11 amino acids. V was cut by 4 bases and J by 3 bases, with 4 bases left in between. CDR3 nucleotides: TGTGCCAGCAGCTCCAACTACGAGCAGTACTTC. This sequence encodes CASSSNYEQYF.

The gene calls are TRBV30 and TRBJ2-1; 9 bases map to TRBD1. The trim removed 2 bases at V and 4 bases at J, leaving 3 bases unmatched. This CDR3 spans 14 amino acids. Germline V gene lookup returns CDR1 GTSNPN and CDR2 SVGIG (reference sequence). The CDR3 coding sequence is TGTGCCTGGAGTCCGGGACAGGGTTACAATGAGCAGTTCTTC. Translation: CAWSPGQGYNEQFF.

This clone appeared a single time. This chain links TRBV18 with TRBJ1-4; 7 positions match TRBD1. This CDR3 spans 14 amino acids. V dropped 4 bases and J dropped 3; count of bases not matched to a gene: 2. CDR1 is KGHSH and CDR2 is LQKENI in the germline V gene. Here the CDR3 reads CASSRDRANEKLFF. CDR3 bases: TGTGCCAGCTCACGGGACAGAGCTAATGAAAAACTGTTTTTT.

The chain links TRBV5-4 to TRBJ2-4, with 7 bases matching TRBD2. The V gene's germline CDR1 is SGHNT and CDR2 YYREEE (reference sequence). V shed 3 bases, J shed 2 bases, and the junction held 11 bases outside the gene matches. This CDR3 has 17 residues. The CDR3 loop is CASSSLGEGTTKNIQYF. The DNA for the CDR3 is TGTGCCAGCAGCTCCCTAGGGGAGGGAACCACCAAAAACATTCAGTACTTC.

V usage is TRBV10-3 and J usage is TRBJ2-2; D might be TRBD1 (6 bases). CDR1 is ENHRY, CDR2 SYGVKD, per germline. There are 14 residues in the CDR3. The germline V and J ends were trimmed by 7 bases and 4 bases, with 13 bases remaining between them. This CDR3 reads CAITQGSSTGELFF. The DNA of the CDR3 is TGTGCCATCACCCAGGGGAGTAGCACCGGGGAGCTGTTTTTT.

The genes are TRBV6-5 and TRBJ1-1; D gene uncertain. This CDR3 comprises 13 residues. CDR1 MNHEY and CDR2 SVGAGI come from the germline V gene. The V gene lost 6 bases and the J gene lost 2 bases, with 10 bases spanning the gap. In DNA, the CDR3 is TGTGCCAGCAGGTTCCTTTTAAACACTGAAGCTTTCTTT. Translation: CASRFLLNTEAFF.

This chain connects TRBV5-6 to TRBJ2-7; D might be TRBD1 (5 bases). Trimming shortened V by 4 bases and J by 3 bases, and 23 bases separated the two germline ends. CDR3 length equals 17 residues. From germline, CDR1 is SGHDT and CDR2 YYEEEE. The CDR3 protein is CASSPMGRFWQSYEQYF. The CDR3 coding sequence is TGTGCCAGCAGCCCGATGGGGCGATTTTGGCAGAGCTACGAGCAGTACTTC.

The V call is TRBV27, the J call TRBJ2-7; 8 bases fit TRBD1. The CDR3 has 13 amino acids. Germline loops: CDR1 MNHEY, CDR2 SMNVEV (reference sequence). The V gene end was trimmed by 3 bases and the J gene end by 7 bases; junction bases not matched to a gene: 5. CDR3 DNA: TGTGCCAGCAGTTTCCGAGGGGACAGGGAGCAGTACTTC. Protein sequence: CASSFRGDREQYF.

This chain joins TRBV4-3 and TRBJ2-1, with D hard to call. There are 13 residues in the CDR3. Trimming removed 1 base at V and 9 bases at J, with 10 bases between. The germline V gene encodes CDR1 LGHNA and CDR2 YSLEER. This chain's CDR3 is CASSQGFGGEQFF. In nucleotides, the CDR3 is TGCGCCAGCAGCCAAGGGTTCGGCGGTGAGCAGTTCTTC.

The chain carries TRBV27 and TRBJ1-4; 7 positions agree with TRBD1. Per germline, CDR1 MNHEY and CDR2 SMNVEV (reference sequence). The CDR3 covers 13 residues. Trimming cost V 6 bases and J 7 bases; bases outside gene matches: 5. The chain's CDR3 is CASSTGVIEKLFF. CDR3 nucleotide sequence: TGTGCCAGCAGCACAGGGGTTATTGAAAAACTGTTTTTT.

The count of this clone is one. The chain is built from TRBV5-1 and TRBJ1-1; maybe TRBD1 (5 bases). Per germline, CDR1 SGHRS and CDR2 YFSETQ. The V end lost 4 bases, the J end lost 1 base, and 17 bases lay between the germline ends. This CDR3 region has 16 residues. The CDR3 DNA reads TGCGCCAGCAGCCTCCCCCGAGACAGAAAGAACACTGAAGCTTTCTTT. This translates into CASSLPRDRKNTEAFF. The full variable domain, its missing parts supplied by reference TRBV5-1 and TRBJ1-1, is KAGVTQTPRYLIKTRGQQVTLSCSPISGHRSVSWYQQTPGQGLQFLFEYFSETQRNKGNFPGRFSGRQFSNSRSEMNVSTLELGDSALYLCASSLPRDRKNTEAFFGQGTRLTVV.

This rearrangement joins TRBV18 to TRBJ2-5, with 10 bases matching TRBD1. The CDR3 loop spans 13 amino acids. V dropped 6 bases and J dropped 4; count of bases not matched to a gene: 2. CDR1 and CDR2 from the germline V gene are KGHSH and LQKENI. The CDR3 region is CASSTGGGETQYF. The CDR3 DNA is TGTGCCAGCTCGACAGGGGGCGGAGAGACCCAGTACTTC.

The V and J genes are TRBV5-1 and TRBJ1-1, with D perhaps TRBD1 (6 bases). Trimming removed 0 bases from V and 4 bases from J, with 16 bases in between. The CDR3 consists of 16 residues. The germline V gene has CDR1 SGHRS and CDR2 YFSETQ. The CDR3 sequence: CASSLAGGALVTEAFF. The CDR3 bases are TGCGCCAGCAGCTTGGCCGGGGGGGCGCTGGTCACTGAAGCTTTCTTT. Drawing the rest from reference TRBV5-1 and TRBJ1-1, the complete variable domain is KAGVTQTPRYLIKTRGQQVTLSCSPISGHRSVSWYQQTPGQGLQFLFEYFSETQRNKGNFPGRFSGRQFSNSRSEMNVSTLELGDSALYLCASSLAGGALVTEAFFGQGTRLTVV.

V is TRBV7-8 and J is TRBJ2-5; TRBD2 is a possible D gene (5 bases). V lost 2 bases and J lost 4, with 14 bases in between. The CDR3 covers 15 residues. The germline V gene encodes CDR1 SGHVS and CDR2 FQNEAQ. The CDR3 DNA reads as TGTGCCAGCAGCTTAACGGGATTCCCAGGAGAGACCCAGTACTTC. This sequence encodes CASSLTGFPGETQYF.

The chain joins TRBV19 to TRBJ1-4; 7 nucleotides agree with TRBD1. The germline CDR1 and CDR2 sequences are LNHDA and SQIVND (reference sequence). The CDR3 has 15 residues. V lost 6 bases and J lost 7; bases outside the gene matches: 11. The CDR3 coding sequence is TGTGCCAGTAGATTAAGACAGGGTATGGGTGAAAAACTGTTTTTT. Translated: CASRLRQGMGEKLFF.

This rearrangement joins TRBV4-1 to TRBJ1-2; perhaps TRBD1 as D (6 bases). CDR1 and CDR2 from the germline V gene are MGHRA and YSYEKL. The CDR3 runs 14 residues. Trimming took 2 bases from V and 2 from J, leaving 9 bases between them. This chain's CDR3 is CASSQTGSNYGYTF. CDR3 coding DNA: TGCGCCAGCAGCCAAACAGGGTCCAACTATGGCTACACCTTC.

This rearrangement joins TRBV5-1 to TRBJ2-2, with D maybe TRBD1 (6 bases). Deletions cut 4 bases from V and 0 bases from J, with 10 bases between. The CDR3 has 15 amino acids. Per germline, CDR1 SGHRS and CDR2 YFSETQ. In DNA, the CDR3 is TGCGCCAGCAGCCCCAGACAGGCGAACACCGGGGAGCTGTTTTTT. Its translation: CASSPRQANTGELFF. Based on the CDR3 plus reference TRBV5-1 and TRBJ2-2, the full variable domain is KAGVTQTPRYLIKTRGQQVTLSCSPISGHRSVSWYQQTPGQGLQFLFEYFSETQRNKGNFPGRFSGRQFSNSRSEMNVSTLELGDSALYLCASSPRQANTGELFFGEGSRLTVL.

The chain employs TRBV19 and TRBJ1-6; D gene unclear. Germline V CDR1 and CDR2: LNHDA, SQIVND (reference sequence). V was cut by 4 bases and J by 9 bases, with 10 bases left in between. The length of the CDR3 is 13 residues. The CDR3 DNA reads TGTGCCAGTAGTAACAGAGAAGGTTCACCCCTCCACTTT. Translation gives CASSNREGSPLHF.

This clone was seen a handful of times. The chain recombines TRBV4-1 with TRBJ2-7, with D maybe TRBD1 (6 bases). Germline lookup yields CDR1 MGHRA and CDR2 YSYEKL. The CDR3 consists of 15 residues. V was shortened by 2 bases and J by 4 bases, with 15 bases between the two germline ends. The CDR3 nucleotides are TGCGCCAGCAGCCAACCAGGGGACGGGGTATACGAGCAGTACTTC. This codes for CASSQPGDGVYEQYF.

This clone has only one observation. The chain recombines TRBV27 with TRBJ1-6; the D gene is possibly TRBD1 (6 bases). Trimming removed 10 bases from V and 9 bases from J, with 16 bases in between. Germline CDR1 reads MNHEY; CDR2 reads SMNVEV (reference sequence). The CDR3 covers 13 residues. The CDR3 DNA sequence: TGTGCCACCACACTAGGGGGAAGTTCACCCCTCCACTTT. Amino acid sequence: CATTLGGSSPLHF.

This clone appeared once. The chain has TRBV28 and TRBJ1-5, with 7 positions matching TRBD1. Losses at the gene ends were 6 bases for V and 5 bases for J; bases not matched to a gene: 7. CDR1 and CDR2 (germline): MDHEN, SYDVKM. This CDR3 comprises 14 residues. The DNA of the CDR3 is TGTGCCAGCAGCAGCAGACAGGGTCATCAGCCCCAGCATTTT. As protein: CASSSRQGHQPQHF. Drawing the rest from reference TRBV28 and TRBJ1-5, the complete variable domain is DVKVTQSSRYLVKRTGEKVFLECVQDMDHENMFWYRQDPGLGLRLIYFSYDVKMKEKGDIPEGYSVSREKKERFSLILESASTNQTSMYLCASSSRQGHQPQHFGDGTRLSIL.

As regards this clone: The sample holds other DNA sequences that translate to the same CDR3. The CDR3 is CASSPPGGQPQHF. The CDR3 DNA sequence: TGTGCCAGCTCACCCCCAGGGGGGCAGCCCCAGCATTTT. V usage is TRBV18 and J usage is TRBJ1-5; 7 bases align to TRBD1. Germline CDR1 KGHSH, CDR2 LQKENI. This CDR3 is built from 13 residues. J lost 7 bases, V lost 3 bases, and 3 bases had no gene match.

This chain links TRBV23-1 with TRBJ2-7; D perhaps matches TRBD1 (5 bases). TRBV23-1 is reported as an ORF; its role is uncertain. The CDR3 contains 14 residues. V was pared by 7 bases and J by 4 bases, with 17 bases between. CDR3 residues: CASTPGSYLYEQYF. The CDR3 DNA reads TGCGCCAGCACCCCAGGGTCGTATCTGTACGAGCAGTACTTC.

The rearrangement links TRBV27 to TRBJ1-1, with D maybe TRBD1 (5 bases). This CDR3 spans 14 amino acids. CDR1 is MNHEY, CDR2 SMNVEV, per germline (reference sequence). V was pared by 3 bases and J by 8 bases, with 16 bases between. Here the CDR3 DNA reads TGTGCCAGCAGTTTGCGACTCGGGGGGGGAGAAGCTTTCTTT. Protein: CASSLRLGGGEAFF.